The TCR beta chain described here comes from a study of blood T cell repertoires in COVID-19. On the study more broadly: Acute and convalescent COVID-19 specimens originated in the United States, Italy and Spain.

Germline CDR1 and CDR2: SGHAT and FQNNGV. Unmatched junction bases numbered 7, after V lost 4 bases and J lost 5 bases. The CDR3 is 15 amino acids. Original methodology: Amplification of reference gene primers was used by the study to estimate nucleated cell counts. Using immunoSEQ multiplex PCR, the repertoire was profiled, and TCRdb retains in-frame clones only, with some absent. V and J calls and clone size are given by that table; D and trimming were obtained from the DNA. The data hold roughly 140,000 clones, with more than 75% observed a single time. The chain couples TRBV11-2 to TRBJ2-1, with 8 positions matching TRBD2. The sequencing sample was made of peripheral blood. The sequence was obtained from a man aged 55 to 70 with acute or convalescent COVID-19. CDR3 amino acids: CASSSSGRINNEQFF. The CDR3, as DNA: TGTGCCAGCAGCTCGAGCGGGAGAATCAACAATGAGCAGTTCTTC.